These T cell receptor beta chains were read from a single sample in a study of blood T cell repertoires in COVID-19. Assay used: immunoSEQ multiplex PCR; TCRdb lists only in-frame clones, some missing. The sample shows fewer than 350,000 clones, about 91% of them seen only once. Sequenced sample: PBMCs or T cells enriched from blood (not recorded which). Receptors originate from a man aged 40-50 years who had been exposed to COVID-19. CDR3s include the opening cysteine and the closing phenylalanine or tryptophan.

J gene | V gene | CDR3 protein
TRBJ1-2 | TRBV27 | CASKEVIGGGYTF
TRBJ2-1 | TRBV30 | CAWSQLGGNEQFF
TRBJ2-1 | TRBV12-5 | CASGLVQGYNEQFF
TRBJ1-5 | TRBV28 | CASSTGPGGNQPQHF
TRBJ2-1 | TRBV25-1 | CASSGGQGKHNEQFF
TRBJ2-7 | TRBV15 | CATSRGFSDSYEQYF
TRBJ1-1 | TRBV10-3 | CAISESRTGSRTEAFF
TRBJ2-5 | TRBV3-1/TRBV3-2 | CASSLGTGNGETQYF
TRBJ1-1 | TRBV4-3 | CASSIVGQGGTEAFF
TRBJ2-3 | TRBV5-1 | CASSLEGTSGFADTQYF
TRBJ1-3 | TRBV9 | CASSPWIDTGLGNTIYF
TRBJ1-1 | TRBV11-2 | CASNLGGGSEAFF
TRBJ2-1 | TRBV28 | CASSLSDSSYNEQFF
TRBJ1-4 | TRBV28 | CASSLSGQGNEKLFF
TRBJ2-2 | TRBV18 | CASSPGLNTGELFF
TRBJ2-3 | TRBV19 | CASSLLAGVTDTQYF
TRBJ2-7 | TRBV6-2/TRBV6-3 | CASSYPRSYEQYF
TRBJ2-7 | TRBV30 | CAWGAYSYEQYF
TRBJ2-3 | TRBV7-2 | CASSSERAPSTDTQYF
TRBJ2-2 | TRBV7-9 | CASSLESTGELFF
TRBJ1-5 | TRBV18 | CASSRDRVRNQPQHF
TRBJ2-7 | TRBV6-5 | CASSPAITYEQYF
TRBJ2-2 | TRBV30 | CAWSVRSGTGELFF
TRBJ2-2 | TRBV15 | CATSRGRLGELFF